This is a list of T cell receptor beta chains from one sample in a study of blood T cells in healthy people across ages. TCRdb re-called the 5' RACE reads through MiXCR, storing one row per CDR3 protein. The sample includes over 1,500,000 distinct CDR3 sequences, roughly 52% of them seen just once. The material sequenced was blood. These receptors were obtained from a middle-aged woman in good health. Each CDR3 is given with its conserved first and last residue. D genes are given only for firm matches. Clone size appears in some rows only: once, few, many, or a class for an expanded clone.

TRBJ2-6	-	few	TRBV6-1	CASSTTPLGSSGANVLTF	TGTGCCAGCAGCACTACCCCACTTGGGAGCTCTGGGGCCAACGTCCTGACTTTC
TRBJ2-1	-	-	TRBV4-3	CASSPHTSASGRDEQFF	TGCGCCAGCAGCCCCCATACGTCGGCCTCAGGGCGCGATGAGCAGTTCTTC
TRBJ2-2	TRBD1	-	TRBV6-2/TRBV6-3	CASSYPGQGRTGELFF	TGTGCCAGCAGTTACCCGGGACAGGGGAGAACCGGGGAGCTGTTTTTT
TRBJ2-1	-	-	TRBV4-2	CASSQDDVTSFVEQFF	TGTGCCAGCAGCCAAGATGATGTGACTAGTTTCGTTGAGCAGTTCTTC
TRBJ2-7	-	-	TRBV28	CASSLWGSGYEQYF	TGTGCCAGCAGTTTATGGGGGTCCGGCTACGAGCAGTACTTC
TRBJ2-1	TRBD2	-	TRBV12-3/TRBV12-4	CASSFSSGVDEQFF	TGTGCCAGCAGTTTCTCTAGCGGGGTCGATGAGCAGTTCTTC
TRBJ2-1	-	-	TRBV20-1	CSAALVGPGEQFF	TGCAGTGCCGCTCTTGTAGGTCCCGGTGAGCAGTTCTTC
TRBJ1-1	-	-	TRBV27	CASSLVPGGSDTEAFF	TGTGCCAGCAGTTTGGTTCCTGGGGGGTCGGACACTGAAGCTTTCTTT
TRBJ2-5	-	few	TRBV4-3	CASSQWGSETQYF	TGCGCCAGCAGCCAATGGGGCTCAGAGACCCAGTACTTC
TRBJ2-5	-	-	TRBV7-2	CASSASSILETQYF	TGTGCCAGCAGCGCCTCTAGTATTCTGGAGACCCAGTACTTC
TRBJ2-7	TRBD1	-	TRBV24-1	CATSDSVRQGRGEQYF	TGTGCCACCAGTGATTCGGTTAGACAGGGGAGAGGCGAGCAGTACTTC
TRBJ1-1	TRBD1	-	TRBV11-3	CARSTGRSNTEAFF	TGTGCCAGGTCGACAGGGAGGTCGAACACTGAAGCTTTCTTT
TRBJ1-6	-	-	TRBV25-1	CASRALGDTNSPLHF	TGTGCCAGCAGGGCCCTGGGGGACACCAATTCACCCCTCCACTTT
TRBJ1-2	-	-	TRBV20-1	CSASKGLDGYTF	TGCAGTGCTAGTAAGGGGCTTGATGGCTACACCTTC
TRBJ2-3	-	-	TRBV4-2	CASSQGEVTDTQYF	TGTGCCAGCAGCCAAGGGGAGGTCACAGATACGCAGTATTTT
TRBJ2-3	-	-	TRBV10-3	CAISESEDTQYF	TGTGCCATCAGTGAGTCGGAGGATACGCAGTATTTT
TRBJ1-6	-	-	TRBV27	CASSFRTDYNSPLHF	TGTGCCAGCAGTTTTCGGACGGATTATAATTCACCCCTCCACTTT
TRBJ2-1	TRBD1	-	TRBV7-9	CASSQGQGIYNEQFF	TGTGCCAGCAGCCAGGGACAGGGAATCTACAATGAGCAGTTCTTC
TRBJ2-1	TRBD1	-	TRBV5-1	CASTRQGSSYEQFF	TGCGCCAGCACCCGACAGGGGAGCTCCTACGAGCAGTTCTTC
TRBJ2-7	-	few	TRBV20-1	CSAKAAGTYEQYF	TGCAGTGCCAAGGCGGCCGGAACCTACGAGCAGTACTTC
TRBJ2-7	-	-	TRBV5-1	CASSLDPGTLSGEQYF	TGCGCCAGCAGCTTGGACCCCGGGACATTGAGTGGCGAGCAGTACTTC
TRBJ2-1	TRBD1	many	TRBV5-6	CASSLGTGGPYNEQFF	TGTGCCAGCAGCTTGGGGACAGGGGGTCCCTACAATGAGCAGTTCTTC
TRBJ2-3	-	few	TRBV20-1	CSASPQMGTDTQYF	TGCAGTGCTAGTCCGCAGATGGGTACAGATACGCAGTATTTT
TRBJ2-5	-	-	TRBV11-2	CASSAYGQYQETQYF	TGTGCCAGCAGCGCTTATGGACAATACCAAGAGACCCAGTACTTC
TRBJ2-7	-	few	TRBV7-6	CASSLTDGAYEQYF	TGTGCCAGCAGCTTAACGGACGGAGCCTACGAGCAGTACTTC
TRBJ2-1	-	-	TRBV7-2	CASSSGAGSYNEQFF	TGTGCCAGCAGCTCGGGTGCGGGTTCCTACAATGAGCAGTTCTTC
TRBJ2-1	-	-	TRBV20-1	CSARTFERGTGRSYNEQFF	TGCAGTGCTAGAACTTTTGAAAGGGGGACCGGCCGCTCCTACAATGAGCAGTTCTTC
TRBJ1-2	-	-	TRBV29-1	CSVGDTAGYGYTF	TGCAGCGTTGGGGACACGGCTGGCTATGGCTACACCTTC
TRBJ2-1	TRBD2	once	TRBV6-5	CASSLAGGTPDEQFF	TGTGCCAGCAGTTTAGCGGGGGGTACCCCGGATGAGCAGTTCTTC
TRBJ2-5	-	few	TRBV27	CASSPAWARELQETQYF	TGTGCCAGCAGTCCCGCTTGGGCCAGGGAGCTACAAGAGACCCAGTACTTC
TRBJ1-6	-	-	TRBV20-1	CSARRQGPNSPLHF	TGCAGTGCTCGGAGGCAGGGCCCGAATTCACCCCTCCACTTT
TRBJ2-7	-	-	TRBV28	CASSPIRRPPYEQYF	TGTGCCAGCAGTCCGATCCGTAGGCCGCCCTACGAGCAGTACTTC
TRBJ1-6	-	few	TRBV11-2	CASSPTPGLHNSPLHF	TGTGCCAGCAGCCCCACCCCGGGACTCCATAATTCACCCCTCCACTTT
TRBJ2-3	TRBD1	-	TRBV6-6	CASRPGTGAADTQYF	TGTGCCAGCAGGCCCGGGACAGGGGCTGCAGATACGCAGTATTTT
TRBJ2-7	-	-	TRBV27	CASSLTGINEQYF	TGTGCCAGCAGTTTAACAGGTATAAACGAGCAGTACTTC
TRBJ1-4	TRBD1	-	TRBV28	CASSRTGTGNEKLFF	TGTGCCAGCAGTAGAACCGGGACAGGGAATGAAAAACTGTTTTTT
TRBJ1-6	-	-	TRBV28	CASQDRSSYNSPLHF	TGTGCCTCACAGGACCGAAGCTCCTATAATTCACCCCTCCACTTT
TRBJ2-6	-	many	TRBV7-2	CASSFPGAGANVLTF	TGTGCCAGCAGCTTTCCTGGGGCTGGGGCCAACGTCCTGACTTTC
TRBJ2-5	-	few	TRBV2	CASRILQTQETQYF	TGTGCCAGCAGGATTCTGCAGACTCAAGAGACCCAGTACTTC
TRBJ2-6	-	-	TRBV28	CASSHGHSSGANVLTF	TGTGCCAGCAGCCACGGACACTCCTCTGGGGCCAACGTCCTGACTTTC
TRBJ1-5	TRBD1	-	TRBV27	CASRDRGGNQPQHF	TGTGCCAGCAGGGACAGGGGAGGGAATCAGCCCCAGCATTTT
TRBJ1-2	-	once	TRBV7-9	CASSWNGDYGYTF	TGTGCCAGCAGCTGGAACGGAGACTATGGCTACACCTTC
TRBJ1-2	-	-	TRBV29-1	CSDYGWAQYGYTF	TGCAGCGATTACGGATGGGCACAATATGGCTACACCTTC
TRBJ2-3	TRBD1	-	TRBV9	CASSDGTGGPTDTQYF	TGTGCCAGCAGCGATGGGACAGGAGGCCCCACAGATACGCAGTATTTT
TRBJ1-6	-	-	TRBV27	CASRTTDNSPLHF	TGTGCCAGCAGGACAACAGATAATTCACCCCTCCACTTT
TRBJ1-2	-	-	TRBV7-3	CASSLRIVTGAPLGGYTF	TGTGCCAGCAGCTTAAGGATAGTGACAGGAGCCCCCTTAGGTGGCTACACCTTC
TRBJ2-5	TRBD1	-	TRBV12-3/TRBV12-4	CASRDEGAAKETQYF	TGTGCCAGCAGAGACGAGGGGGCGGCCAAAGAGACCCAGTACTTC
TRBJ2-7	-	few	TRBV28	CASRRDEQYF	TGTGCCAGCAGGAGAGACGAGCAGTACTTC
TRBJ2-5	-	-	TRBV4-2	CASSQSMGPGETQYF	TGTGCCAGCAGCCAATCTATGGGGCCAGGAGAGACCCAGTACTTC
TRBJ1-2	-	-	TRBV6-6	CASSYSAASRSYYGYTF	TGTGCCAGCAGTTACTCGGCCGCCTCACGCAGCTACTATGGCTACACCTTC
TRBJ2-5	TRBD2	-	TRBV5-1	CASVLAGGYQETQYF	TGCGCCAGCGTCCTAGCGGGGGGTTACCAAGAGACCCAGTACTTC
TRBJ2-3	TRBD1	-	TRBV29-1	CSVPSGQGSTDTQYF	TGCAGCGTTCCATCCGGACAGGGGAGCACAGATACGCAGTATTTT
TRBJ2-3	-	few	TRBV20-1	CSAGRGGADTQYF	TGCAGTGCTGGCAGGGGGGGAGCAGATACGCAGTATTTT
TRBJ2-3	-	-	TRBV4-3	CASSHRRDVDTQYF	TGCGCCAGCAGCCATAGAAGGGATGTAGATACGCAGTATTTT